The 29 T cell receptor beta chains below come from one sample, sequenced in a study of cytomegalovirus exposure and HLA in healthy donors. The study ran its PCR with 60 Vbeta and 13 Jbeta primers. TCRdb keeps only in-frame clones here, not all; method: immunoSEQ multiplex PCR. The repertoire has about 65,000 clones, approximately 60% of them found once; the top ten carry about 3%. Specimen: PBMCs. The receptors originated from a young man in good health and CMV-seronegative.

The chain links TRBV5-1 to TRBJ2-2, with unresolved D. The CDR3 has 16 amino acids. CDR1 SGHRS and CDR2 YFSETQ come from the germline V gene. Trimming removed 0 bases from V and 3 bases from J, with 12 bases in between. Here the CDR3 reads CASSLDSKRDTGELFF. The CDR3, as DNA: TGCGCCAGCAGCTTGGACTCCAAACGGGACACCGGGGAGCTGTTTTTT. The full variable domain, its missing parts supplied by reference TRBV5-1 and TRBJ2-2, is KAGVTQTPRYLIKTRGQQVTLSCSPISGHRSVSWYQQTPGQGLQFLFEYFSETQRNKGNFPGRFSGRQFSNSRSEMNVSTLELGDSALYLCASSLDSKRDTGELFFGEGSRLTVL.

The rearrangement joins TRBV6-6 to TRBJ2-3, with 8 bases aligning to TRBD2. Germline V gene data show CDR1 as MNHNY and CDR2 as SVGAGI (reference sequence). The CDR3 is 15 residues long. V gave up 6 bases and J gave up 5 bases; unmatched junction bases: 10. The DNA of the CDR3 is TGTGCCAGCAGGTGGGGCGGGGGGCAGCAAGATACGCAGTATTTT. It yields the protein CASRWGGGQQDTQYF.

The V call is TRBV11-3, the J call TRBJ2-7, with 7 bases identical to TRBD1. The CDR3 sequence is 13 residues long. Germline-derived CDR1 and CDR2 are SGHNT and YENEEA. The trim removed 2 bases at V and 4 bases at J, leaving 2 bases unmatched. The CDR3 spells CASSLTTGYEQYF. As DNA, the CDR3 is TGTGCCAGCAGCTTAACGACAGGGTACGAGCAGTACTTC.

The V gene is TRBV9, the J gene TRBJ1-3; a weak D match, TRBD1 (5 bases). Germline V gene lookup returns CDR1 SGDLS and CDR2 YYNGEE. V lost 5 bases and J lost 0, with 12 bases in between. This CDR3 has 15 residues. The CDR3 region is CASSGGGFSGNTIYF. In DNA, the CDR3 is TGTGCCAGCAGTGGGGGGGGTTTCTCTGGAAACACCATATATTTT. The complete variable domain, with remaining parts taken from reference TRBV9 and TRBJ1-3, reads DSGVTQTPKHLITATGQRVTLRCSPRSGDLSVYWYQQSLDQGLQFLIQYYNGEERAKGNILERFSAQQFPDLHSELNLSSLELGDSALYFCASSGGGFSGNTIYFGEGSWLTVV.

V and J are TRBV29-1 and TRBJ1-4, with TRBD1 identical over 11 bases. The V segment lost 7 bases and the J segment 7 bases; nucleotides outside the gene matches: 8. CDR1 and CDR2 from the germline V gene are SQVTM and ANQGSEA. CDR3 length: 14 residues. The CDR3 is CSAVDRGRGEKLFF. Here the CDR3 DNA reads TGCAGCGCCGTGGACAGGGGGCGAGGTGAAAAACTGTTTTTT.

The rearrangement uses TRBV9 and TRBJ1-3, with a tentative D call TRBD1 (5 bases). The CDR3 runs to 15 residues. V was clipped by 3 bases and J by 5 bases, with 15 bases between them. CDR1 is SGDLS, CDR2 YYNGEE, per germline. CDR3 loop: CASSGAGLARNTIYF. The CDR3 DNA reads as TGTGCCAGCAGCGGGGCAGGGTTAGCTAGAAACACCATATATTTT.

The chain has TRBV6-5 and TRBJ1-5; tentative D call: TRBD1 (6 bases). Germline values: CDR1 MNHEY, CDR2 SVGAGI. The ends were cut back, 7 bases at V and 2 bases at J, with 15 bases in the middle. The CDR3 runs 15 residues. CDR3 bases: TGTGCCAGCAAACAGACAGGATACGGCAATCAGCCCCAGCATTTT. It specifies CASKQTGYGNQPQHF.

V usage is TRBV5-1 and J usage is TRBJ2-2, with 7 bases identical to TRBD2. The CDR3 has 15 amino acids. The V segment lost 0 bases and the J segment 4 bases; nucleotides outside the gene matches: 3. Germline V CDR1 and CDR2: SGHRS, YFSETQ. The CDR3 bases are TGCGCCAGCAGCTTGGAGGCTAGCGGCACCGGGGAGCTGTTTTTT. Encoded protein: CASSLEASGTGELFF.

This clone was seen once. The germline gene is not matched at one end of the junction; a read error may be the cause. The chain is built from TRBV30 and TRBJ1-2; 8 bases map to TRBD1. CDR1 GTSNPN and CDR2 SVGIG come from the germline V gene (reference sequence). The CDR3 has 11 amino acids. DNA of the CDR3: TGTGCCTGGAGTGTAGTGGACAGGGCAACTTTC. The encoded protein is CAWSVVDRATF.

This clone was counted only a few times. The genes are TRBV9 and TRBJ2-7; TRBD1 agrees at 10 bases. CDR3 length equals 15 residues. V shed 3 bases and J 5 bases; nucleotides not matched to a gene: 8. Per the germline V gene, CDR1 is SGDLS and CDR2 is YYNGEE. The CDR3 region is CASSDPGTGVDEQYF. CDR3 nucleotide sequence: TGTGCCAGCAGCGACCCCGGGACAGGGGTCGACGAGCAGTACTTC.

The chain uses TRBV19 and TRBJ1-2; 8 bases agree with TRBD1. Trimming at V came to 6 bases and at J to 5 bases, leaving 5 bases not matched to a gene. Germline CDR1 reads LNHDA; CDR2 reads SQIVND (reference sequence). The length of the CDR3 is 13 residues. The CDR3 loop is CASSPGTGYGYTF. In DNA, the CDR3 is TGTGCCAGTAGCCCCGGGACAGGTTATGGCTACACCTTC.

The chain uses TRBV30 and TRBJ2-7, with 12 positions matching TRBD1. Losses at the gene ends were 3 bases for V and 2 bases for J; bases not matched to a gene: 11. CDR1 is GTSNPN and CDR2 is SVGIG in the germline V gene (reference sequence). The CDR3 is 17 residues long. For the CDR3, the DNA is TGTGCCTGGAGAGCTAAGCCAGGGACAGGGGGCCCCTACGAGCAGTACTTC. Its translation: CAWRAKPGTGGPYEQYF. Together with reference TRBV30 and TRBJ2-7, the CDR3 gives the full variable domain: SQTIHQWPATLVQPVGSPLSLECTVEGTSNPNLYWYRQAAGRGLQLLFYSVGIGQISSEVPQNLSASRPQDRQFILSSKKLLLSDSGFYLCAWRAKPGTGGPYEQYFGPGTRLTVT.

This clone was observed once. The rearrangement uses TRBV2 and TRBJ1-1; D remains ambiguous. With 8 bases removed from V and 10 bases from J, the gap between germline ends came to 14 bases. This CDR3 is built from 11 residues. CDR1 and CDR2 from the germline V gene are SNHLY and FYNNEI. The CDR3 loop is CASWEGYGAFF. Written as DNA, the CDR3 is TGTGCCAGCTGGGAGGGTTATGGAGCTTTCTTT.

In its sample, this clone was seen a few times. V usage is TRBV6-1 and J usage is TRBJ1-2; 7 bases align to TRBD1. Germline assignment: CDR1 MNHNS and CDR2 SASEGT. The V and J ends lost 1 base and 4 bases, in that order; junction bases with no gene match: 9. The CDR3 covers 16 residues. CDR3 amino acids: CASSEVTSTGTYGYTF. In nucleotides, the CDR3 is TGTGCCAGCAGTGAAGTTACCTCGACAGGGACCTATGGCTACACCTTC.

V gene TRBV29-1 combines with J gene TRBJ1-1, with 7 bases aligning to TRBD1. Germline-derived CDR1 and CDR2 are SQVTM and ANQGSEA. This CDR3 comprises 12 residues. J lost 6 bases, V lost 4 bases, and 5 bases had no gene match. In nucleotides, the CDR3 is TGCAGCGTTGTAACCGGACAGGCTGAAGCTTTCTTT. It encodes CSVVTGQAEAFF.

CDR3 loop: CASNYEFGEQYF. The DNA of the CDR3 is TGCGCCAGCAACTATGAGTTCGGCGAGCAGTACTTC. This chain links TRBV5-1 with TRBJ2-7, with D unresolved. The length of the CDR3 is 12 residues. Germline CDR1 SGHRS, CDR2 YFSETQ. The V end was cut by 6 bases, the J end by 6 bases, with 13 bases between.

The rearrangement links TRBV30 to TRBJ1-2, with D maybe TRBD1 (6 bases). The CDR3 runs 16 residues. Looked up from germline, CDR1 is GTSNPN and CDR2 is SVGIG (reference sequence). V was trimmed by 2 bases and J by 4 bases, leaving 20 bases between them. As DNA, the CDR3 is TGTGCCTGGAGTCCCGACGGGACACGACCTACCTATGGCTACACCTTC. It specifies CAWSPDGTRPTYGYTF.

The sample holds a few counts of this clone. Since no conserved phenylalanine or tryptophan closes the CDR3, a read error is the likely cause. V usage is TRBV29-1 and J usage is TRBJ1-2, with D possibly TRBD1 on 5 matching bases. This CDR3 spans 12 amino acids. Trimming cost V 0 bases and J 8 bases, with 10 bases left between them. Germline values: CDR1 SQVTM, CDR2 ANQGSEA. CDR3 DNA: TGCAGCGTTGAAGATCGCGGGGGGGGCTACACCGTC. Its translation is CSVEDRGGGYTV.

The CDR3 loop reads CASSLGGVTDTQYF. Written as DNA, the CDR3 is TGTGCCAGCAGCTTGGGAGGTGTCACAGATACGCAGTATTTT. The chain has TRBV7-7 and TRBJ2-3, with D possibly matching TRBD2 (6 bases). V lost 3 bases to trimming and J lost 2 bases, with 9 bases between them. The germline gives CDR1 SSHAT, CDR2 FNYEAQ (reference sequence). The CDR3 loop spans 14 amino acids.

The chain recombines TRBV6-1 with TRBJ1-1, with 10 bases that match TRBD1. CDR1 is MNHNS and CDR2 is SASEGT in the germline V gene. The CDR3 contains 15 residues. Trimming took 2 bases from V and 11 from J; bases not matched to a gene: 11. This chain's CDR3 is CASSESGQGSFGAFF. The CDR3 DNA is TGTGCCAGCAGTGAATCGGGACAGGGGAGCTTTGGGGCTTTCTTT.

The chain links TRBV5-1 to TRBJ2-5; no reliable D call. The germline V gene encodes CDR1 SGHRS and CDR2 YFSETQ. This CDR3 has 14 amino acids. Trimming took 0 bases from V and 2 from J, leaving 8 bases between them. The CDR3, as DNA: TGCGCCAGCAGCTTGGACGCCTATCAAGAGACCCAGTACTTC. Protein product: CASSLDAYQETQYF.

CDR3 nucleotides: TGTGCCACCAGCCAGACAGGGTTAAATCAGCCCCAGCATTTT. It specifies CATSQTGLNQPQHF. The rearrangement joins TRBV15 to TRBJ1-5, with TRBD1 matching 7 bases. CDR1 and CDR2 (germline): LNHNV, YYDKDF (reference sequence). The trim removed 5 bases at V and 4 bases at J, leaving 5 bases unmatched. The CDR3 is 14 amino acids.

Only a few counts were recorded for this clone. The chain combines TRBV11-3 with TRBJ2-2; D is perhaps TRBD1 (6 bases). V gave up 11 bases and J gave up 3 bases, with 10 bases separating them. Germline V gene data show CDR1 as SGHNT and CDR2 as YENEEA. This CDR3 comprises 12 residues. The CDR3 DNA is TGTGCCTCACAGGGTGACACCGGGGAGCTGTTTTTT. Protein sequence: CASQGDTGELFF.

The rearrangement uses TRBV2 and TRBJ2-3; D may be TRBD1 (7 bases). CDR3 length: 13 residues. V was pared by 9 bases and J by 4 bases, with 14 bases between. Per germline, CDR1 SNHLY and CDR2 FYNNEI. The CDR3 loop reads CARRQGGADTQYF. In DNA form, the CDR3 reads TGTGCCAGGAGACAGGGAGGAGCAGATACGCAGTATTTT.

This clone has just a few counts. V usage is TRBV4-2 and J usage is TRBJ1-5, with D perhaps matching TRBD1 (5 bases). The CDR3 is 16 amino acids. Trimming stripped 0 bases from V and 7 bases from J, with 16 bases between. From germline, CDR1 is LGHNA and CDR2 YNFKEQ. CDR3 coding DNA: TGTGCCAGCAGCCAAGATGGGCAGGGAATTCCGCAGCCCCAGCATTTT. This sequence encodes CASSQDGQGIPQPQHF.

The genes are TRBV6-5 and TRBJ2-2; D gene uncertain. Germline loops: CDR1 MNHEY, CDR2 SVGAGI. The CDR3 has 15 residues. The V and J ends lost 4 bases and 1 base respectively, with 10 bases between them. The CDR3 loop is CASSLRNRNTGELFF. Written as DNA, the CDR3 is TGTGCCAGCAGTTTGCGCAACAGGAACACCGGGGAGCTGTTTTTT.

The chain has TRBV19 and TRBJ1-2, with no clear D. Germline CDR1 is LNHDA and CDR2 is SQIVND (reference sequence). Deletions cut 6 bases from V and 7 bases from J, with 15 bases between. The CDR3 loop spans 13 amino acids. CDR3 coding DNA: TGTGCCAGTAGAACTACATCTCTGGGTGGCTACACCTTC. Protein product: CASRTTSLGGYTF.

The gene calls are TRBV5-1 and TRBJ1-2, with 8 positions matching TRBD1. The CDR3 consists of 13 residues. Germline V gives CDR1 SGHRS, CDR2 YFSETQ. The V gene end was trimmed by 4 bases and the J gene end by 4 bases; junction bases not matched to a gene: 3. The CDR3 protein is CASSITGGYGYTF. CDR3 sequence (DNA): TGCGCCAGCAGCATCACAGGGGGCTATGGCTACACCTTC.

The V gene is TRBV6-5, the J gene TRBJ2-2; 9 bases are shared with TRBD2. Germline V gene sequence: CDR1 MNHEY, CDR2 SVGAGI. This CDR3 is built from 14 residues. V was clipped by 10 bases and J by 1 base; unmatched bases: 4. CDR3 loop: CATSTSGNTGELFF. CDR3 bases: TGTGCCACCTCGACTAGCGGGAACACCGGGGAGCTGTTTTTT.